The 23 T cell receptor beta chains given below trace back to one sample, sequenced in a study of blood T cell repertoires in COVID-19. TCRdb keeps only in-frame clones here, not all; method: immunoSEQ multiplex PCR. The repertoire has around 70,000 clones, roughly 84% of them found once; the top ten carry around 30%. The sample comprised peripheral blood. Receptors originate from an elderly woman with active or convalescent COVID-19.

A single count supports this clone. This chain uses TRBV4-1 with TRBJ1-2; weak D call: TRBD1 (6 bases). Per germline, CDR1 MGHRA and CDR2 YSYEKL. V was shortened by 0 bases and J by 8 bases, with 16 bases between the two germline ends. The length of the CDR3 is 15 residues. The CDR3 loop reads CASSQDRWGGWGYTF. The CDR3 DNA reads TGCGCCAGCAGCCAAGATAGATGGGGGGGCTGGGGCTACACCTTC.

The rearrangement links TRBV7-2 to TRBJ1-6; 8 bases map to TRBD1. This CDR3 has 13 residues. The V gene end was trimmed by 5 bases and the J gene end by 9 bases; junction bases not matched to a gene: 3. Germline V gene sequence: CDR1 SGHTA, CDR2 FQGNSA. Here the CDR3 DNA reads TGTGCCAGCAGCGTAGACAGGGGTTCACCCCTCCACTTT. As protein: CASSVDRGSPLHF.

The chain couples TRBV10-3 to TRBJ1-4; no clear D gene. The CDR3 extends over 15 amino acids. Trimming cost V 7 bases and J 0 bases, with 12 bases left between them. Germline V CDR1 and CDR2: ENHRY, SYGVKD. CDR3: CAIKSNLATNEKLFF. The DNA for the CDR3 is TGTGCCATCAAATCAAACTTAGCAACTAATGAAAAACTGTTTTTT.

The chain has TRBV19 and TRBJ2-3; no clear D. Germline CDR1 and CDR2: LNHDA and SQIVND (reference sequence). V dropped 7 bases and J dropped 8 bases, with 25 bases sitting between them. CDR3 length: 16 amino acids. This CDR3 reads CASTSQKAPLPGTQYF. DNA of the CDR3: TGTGCCAGTACCTCCCAAAAGGCTCCCCTTCCGGGTACGCAGTATTTT.

The chain has TRBV5-1 and TRBJ2-1; tentatively, D is TRBD2 (5 bases). CDR3 length: 18 residues. V was trimmed by 4 bases and J by 6 bases, leaving 26 bases between them. Germline V lookup: CDR1 SGHRS, CDR2 YFSETQ. The DNA for the CDR3 is TGCGCCAGCAGCGCAGCGGACCTAGGATGGGGTGGCCTCAATGAGCAGTTCTTC. It encodes CASSAADLGWGGLNEQFF.

The CDR3 sequence: CSASGTRSTDTQYF. The CDR3 coding sequence is TGCAGTGCTAGTGGGACTAGGAGCACAGATACGCAGTATTTT. The chain recombines TRBV20-1 with TRBJ2-3; 8 positions match TRBD2. V trimming: 3 bases; J trimming: 0 bases; junction bases outside the gene matches: 2. The CDR3 spans 14 residues. The germline V gene encodes CDR1 DFQATT and CDR2 SNEGSKA (reference sequence).

The chain recombines TRBV28 with TRBJ2-4; D is ambiguous. Trimming cost V 5 bases and J 5 bases, with 4 bases left between them. The germline V gene has CDR1 MDHEN and CDR2 SYDVKM. The CDR3 spans 11 residues. For the CDR3, the DNA is TGTGCCAGCAGTACAGAAAACATTCAGTACTTC. Protein sequence: CASSTENIQYF.

The gene calls are TRBV7-6 and TRBJ2-7, with D possibly being TRBD1 (6 bases). The CDR3 is 16 amino acids. Trimming shortened V by 2 bases and J by 2 bases, and 16 bases separated the two germline ends. Germline values: CDR1 SGHVS, CDR2 FNYEAQ. CDR3 nucleotides: TGTGCCAGCAGCTTATCAACAGGGCTACCCCCCTACGAGCAGTACTTC. Its translation is CASSLSTGLPPYEQYF.

The chain carries TRBV2 and TRBJ1-3; D uncertain. V lost 0 bases to trimming and J lost 4 bases, with 13 bases between them. The CDR3 covers 16 residues. Germline V gives CDR1 SNHLY, CDR2 FYNNEI. DNA for the CDR3: TGTGCCAGCAGTGAAGCGGTCAGGTCGGCCGGAAACACCATATATTTT. Its protein product is CASSEAVRSAGNTIYF.

This chain connects TRBV4-3 to TRBJ2-7; 7 positions match TRBD1. After removal of 3 bases from V and 0 bases from J, the junction contained 8 bases not matched to a gene. There are 16 residues in the CDR3. CDR1 and CDR2 from the germline V gene are LGHNA and YSLEER. The CDR3 loop reads CASSHPSGGPSYEQYF. For the CDR3, the DNA is TGCGCCAGCAGCCATCCCTCAGGGGGTCCCTCCTACGAGCAGTACTTC.

CDR3 sequence reads: CASSLAGFSNNEQFF. The CDR3 DNA is TGCGCCAGCAGCCTGGCGGGGTTCTCAAACAATGAGCAGTTCTTC. The chain recombines TRBV5-1 with TRBJ2-1, with D perhaps matching TRBD2 (6 bases). Germline V CDR1 and CDR2: SGHRS, YFSETQ. The CDR3 runs to 15 residues. Trimming shortened V by 4 bases and J by 5 bases, and 16 bases separated the two germline ends.

This clone was seen only once. This rearrangement joins TRBV19 to TRBJ1-4, with D possibly being TRBD1 (5 bases). The ends were cut back, 6 bases at V and 6 bases at J, with 26 bases in the middle. This CDR3 spans 18 amino acids. The germline V gene has CDR1 LNHDA and CDR2 SQIVND (reference sequence). CDR3 sequence: CASSALIGLQGLHEKLFF. CDR3 DNA sequence: TGTGCCAGTAGCGCCCTTATCGGATTGCAGGGATTACATGAAAAACTGTTTTTT.

The chain employs TRBV14 and TRBJ1-1; tentatively, D is TRBD1 (6 bases). This CDR3 is built from 20 residues. Germline CDR1 SGHDN, CDR2 FVKESK. V was cut by 2 bases and J by 3 bases, with 28 bases left in between. The CDR3 protein is CASSQWWSGRGFSGYTEAFF. The CDR3 bases are TGTGCCAGCAGCCAATGGTGGTCGGGCAGGGGATTCTCCGGGTACACTGAAGCTTTCTTT.

V is TRBV6-5 and J is TRBJ2-7; D is perhaps TRBD2 (5 bases). Germline V gene data show CDR1 as MNHEY and CDR2 as SVGAGI. The CDR3 is made up of 15 amino acids. Trimming removed 7 bases at V and 2 bases at J, with 18 bases between. The CDR3 bases are TGTGCCAGCACCAAGGACTTCTCATATCCCTACGAGCAGTACTTC. Amino acid sequence: CASTKDFSYPYEQYF.

The chain links TRBV10-2 to TRBJ2-1; perhaps TRBD2 as D (5 bases). Trimming cost V 6 bases and J 0 bases, with 12 bases left between them. The CDR3 covers 15 residues. Germline V gene lookup returns CDR1 WSHSY and CDR2 SAAADI. The CDR3 DNA sequence: TGCGCCAGCAGGAGGACTTATCTCTCCTACAATGAGCAGTTCTTC. Protein product: CASRRTYLSYNEQFF.

In this sample, this clone turned up once. This rearrangement joins TRBV30 to TRBJ1-6; 7 bases map to TRBD1. Losses at the gene ends were 1 base for V and 9 bases for J; bases not matched to a gene: 9. CDR1 is GTSNPN and CDR2 is SVGIG in the germline V gene (reference sequence). The CDR3 is 15 amino acids. The CDR3 sequence is CAWSDIDRDTSPLHF. DNA for the CDR3: TGTGCCTGGAGTGACATTGACAGGGACACTTCACCCCTCCACTTT.

V usage is TRBV9 and J usage is TRBJ1-2; D not certain. Trimming took 0 bases from V and 5 from J, leaving 8 bases between them. This CDR3 spans 13 amino acids. From germline, CDR1 is SGDLS and CDR2 YYNGEE. The CDR3 region has the DNA TGTGCCAGCAGCGTAGAAGGACTGTATGGCTACACCTTC. Amino acid sequence: CASSVEGLYGYTF.

The rearrangement uses TRBV12-3 or TRBV12-4 and TRBJ1-1, with D possibly matching TRBD1 (5 bases). V lost 7 bases, J lost 6 bases, and 15 bases lay in between. The CDR3 runs 13 residues. As DNA, the CDR3 is TGTGCCAGCACCCAACAAGGGGTCCCTGAAGCTTTCTTT. Its translation: CASTQQGVPEAFF.

This clone showed up just once. This chain uses TRBV6-5 with TRBJ2-7; the match to TRBD2 covers 10 bases. V dropped 0 bases and J dropped 2; count of bases not matched to a gene: 4. The CDR3 is made up of 16 amino acids. Looked up from germline, CDR1 is MNHEY and CDR2 is SVGAGI. The CDR3 DNA is TGTGCCAGCAGTTACTCGGCTAGCGGGGGTACCTACGAGCAGTACTTC. It yields the protein CASSYSASGGTYEQYF.

This chain connects TRBV9 to TRBJ1-2; no firm D call. This CDR3 is built from 15 residues. V lost 3 bases, J lost 5 bases, and 17 bases lay in between. Germline loops: CDR1 SGDLS, CDR2 YYNGEE. The CDR3 region has the DNA TGTGCCAGCAGCGCAACCAGGCAACTGCCTTATGGCTACACCTTC. Its translation: CASSATRQLPYGYTF.

The V and J genes are TRBV15 and TRBJ1-1, with 7 bases matching TRBD1. V shed 3 bases, J shed 6 bases, and the junction held 10 bases outside the gene matches. Germline CDR1 reads LNHNV; CDR2 reads YYDKDF (reference sequence). The CDR3 covers 15 residues. In DNA form, the CDR3 reads TGTGCCACCAGCAGGGGAAAGGGGGCTTTATCTGAAGCTTTCTTT. It translates to CATSRGKGALSEAFF.

The rearrangement uses TRBV4-1 and TRBJ1-3; D perhaps matches TRBD1 (6 bases). The CDR3 sequence is 14 residues long. Between the trimmed V and J ends, which lost 4 bases and 0 bases, there was a span of 7 bases. The germline V gene encodes CDR1 MGHRA and CDR2 YSYEKL. CDR3 DNA: TGCGCCAGCAGCCGACAGGCCTCTGGAAACACCATATATTTT. It is translated as CASSRQASGNTIYF.

This chain uses TRBV5-6 with TRBJ1-1; D might be TRBD1 (5 bases). The CDR3 has 14 amino acids. The germline V gene has CDR1 SGHDT and CDR2 YYEEEE. Trimming removed 4 bases at V and 1 base at J, with 11 bases between. The CDR3 DNA reads as TGTGCCAGCAGCAGGAAGACAGCGAACACTGAAGCTTTCTTT. It codes for CASSRKTANTEAFF.